One sample yielded the 3 T cell receptor beta chains listed below, sequenced in a study of CD8 T cells in ankylosing spondylitis. TCRdb itself ran the 5' RACE reads through MiXCR, one entry per CDR3 protein. This table holds about 360,000 distinct CDR3 sequences, roughly 22% found once. Sequencing was done on a sample of blood, either unsorted or a sorted T cell fraction (not recorded which). Source of these receptors: a male donor with ankylosing spondylitis or in good health (not recorded which).

The chain employs TRBV11-2 and TRBJ2-7, with unresolved D. V shed 5 bases and J shed 9 bases, with 20 bases lying between them. The CDR3 runs to 14 residues. Per germline, CDR1 SGHAT and CDR2 FQNNGV. The CDR3 here is CASSHRGRLRGQYF. The CDR3 nucleotides are TGTGCCAGCAGCCACAGAGGACGGCTCCGAGGGCAGTACTTC.

The chain couples TRBV5-1 to TRBJ2-7, with TRBD1 identical over 8 bases. The V gene end was trimmed by 0 bases and the J gene end by 4 bases; junction bases not matched to a gene: 9. Per germline, CDR1 SGHRS and CDR2 YFSETQ. The CDR3 length is 16 residues. CDR3 bases: TGCGCCAGCAGCTTGGTAACCGGACAGGGCTTTTACGAGCAGTACTTC. This codes for CASSLVTGQGFYEQYF.

The V call is TRBV4-1, the J call TRBJ2-7; D gene uncertain. From germline, CDR1 is MGHRA and CDR2 YSYEKL. V gave up 4 bases and J gave up 2 bases, with 15 bases separating them. The CDR3 runs to 15 residues. The CDR3 is CASSPKMGVPYEQYF. Written as DNA, the CDR3 is TGCGCCAGCAGCCCAAAAATGGGCGTTCCCTACGAGCAGTACTTC.